These 25 T cell receptor beta chains originate from one sample sequenced in a study of blood T cell repertoires in COVID-19. Method: immunoSEQ multiplex PCR; TCRdb's copy keeps in-frame clones and lacks some. The data contain 250,000 to 300,000 clones, 85% to 90% of them singletons. The sequenced material came from peripheral blood. The receptor set was obtained from a woman between 40 and 50 years old who had recovered from COVID-19.

About this clone: At one boundary the junction diverges from the germline segment, which might be a read error. V usage is TRBV6-5 and J usage is TRBJ2-7; TRBD1 aligns across 9 bases. Germline CDR1 is MNHEY and CDR2 is SVGAGI. This CDR3 contains 12 residues. The CDR3 DNA reads as TGTGCCAGCAGCCAAGGTGGGGGACAGGGCCCCTTC. This sequence encodes CASSQGGGQGPF.

This chain uses TRBV6-2 or TRBV6-3 with TRBJ2-5; D may be TRBD1 (5 bases). From germline, CDR1 is MNHEY and CDR2 SVGEGT. The length of the CDR3 is 16 residues. V was pared by 5 bases and J by 1 base, with 17 bases between. CDR3 sequence reads: CASSLTSGFTQETQYF. DNA for the CDR3: TGTGCCAGCAGTCTCACGTCAGGGTTCACCCAAGAGACCCAGTACTTC.

A remark on this clone: The same CDR3 is also encoded by other DNA sequences in this sample. The gene calls are TRBV19 and TRBJ1-1; D is unresolved. The CDR3 sequence is 12 residues long. Per germline, CDR1 LNHDA and CDR2 SQIVND (reference sequence). Deletions cut 1 base from V and 6 bases from J, with 6 bases between. The CDR3 is CASSIGAAEAFF. CDR3 nucleotides: TGTGCCAGTAGTATAGGGGCTGCTGAAGCTTTCTTT.

This chain links TRBV27 with TRBJ1-4; 8 bases fit TRBD1. The V gene end was trimmed by 6 bases and the J gene end by 10 bases; junction bases not matched to a gene: 13. The CDR3 runs to 15 residues. Germline values: CDR1 MNHEY, CDR2 SMNVEV (reference sequence). The CDR3 sequence is CASSRTQGAGGKLFF. CDR3 in DNA: TGTGCCAGCAGCCGAACCCAGGGGGCGGGTGGAAAACTGTTTTTT.

The chain is built from TRBV7-2 and TRBJ2-1; 16 positions agree with TRBD2. Germline CDR1 SGHTA, CDR2 FQGNSA. V was clipped by 4 bases and J by 10 bases; unmatched bases: 7. CDR3 length: 16 amino acids. As DNA, the CDR3 is TGTGCCAGCAGCTGGGATGGGACTAGCGGGAGGGGGGAGCAGTTCTTC. Encoded protein: CASSWDGTSGRGEQFF.

J is TRBJ2-1 and V is TRBV7-9; TRBD1 aligns across 7 bases. Germline CDR1 is SEHNR and CDR2 is FQNEAQ (reference sequence). J was trimmed by 0 bases and V by 5 bases; bases with no gene match: 4. The CDR3 loop spans 15 amino acids. Here the CDR3 reads CASSQTGSSYNEQFF. In DNA form, the CDR3 reads TGTGCCAGCAGCCAGACAGGGAGCTCCTACAATGAGCAGTTCTTC.

The gene calls are TRBV12-5 and TRBJ2-1; 7 bases align to TRBD2. V shed 5 bases and J 0 bases; nucleotides not matched to a gene: 4. The CDR3 totals 15 residues. CDR1 is LGHNT and CDR2 is FRNRAP in the germline V gene. CDR3 residues: CASGTGGSSYNEQFF. Here the CDR3 DNA reads TGTGCTAGTGGTACCGGGGGGAGCTCCTACAATGAGCAGTTCTTC. Full variable domain (rest looked up from reference TRBV12-5 and TRBJ2-1): DARVTQTPRHKVTEMGQEVTMRCQPILGHNTVFWYRQTMMQGLELLAYFRNRAPLDDSGMPKDRFSAEMPDATLATLKIQPSEPRDSAVYFCASGTGGSSYNEQFFGPGTRLTVL.

The chain links TRBV7-9 to TRBJ2-5, with TRBD1 as a possible D gene (6 bases). With 4 bases removed from V and 3 bases from J, the gap between germline ends came to 12 bases. There are 14 residues in the CDR3. Germline lookup yields CDR1 SEHNR and CDR2 FQNEAQ (reference sequence). Here the CDR3 DNA reads TGTGCCAGCAGCTCGGACAGAACTAAAGAGACCCAGTACTTC. Translation: CASSSDRTKETQYF.

The chain is built from TRBV10-3 and TRBJ2-1; 11 nucleotides align to TRBD1. The CDR3 loop spans 16 amino acids. Germline V CDR1 and CDR2: ENHRY, SYGVKD. Trimming at V came to 0 bases and at J to 8 bases, leaving 6 bases not matched to a gene. The CDR3: CAISESWTGGLDEQFF. Here the CDR3 DNA reads TGTGCCATCAGTGAGTCATGGACAGGGGGCTTGGATGAGCAGTTCTTC.

V gene TRBV5-1 combines with J gene TRBJ2-5; D possibly corresponds to TRBD1 (5 bases). V lost 0 bases and J 7 bases, leaving 10 bases between the germline ends. The CDR3 has 13 residues. The germline V gene has CDR1 SGHRS and CDR2 YFSETQ. The CDR3 DNA reads TGCGCCAGCAGCTTGGCCGTAGGGGCGACCCAGTACTTC. It translates to CASSLAVGATQYF.

The chain combines TRBV6-5 with TRBJ2-1, with D possibly being TRBD2 (5 bases). Germline V gene data show CDR1 as MNHEY and CDR2 as SVGAGI. V shed 1 base and J shed 15 bases, with 10 bases lying between them. The CDR3 length is 11 residues. The CDR3: CASSYFAGWFF. Written as DNA, the CDR3 is TGTGCCAGCAGTTACTTTGCGGGCTGGTTCTTC.

The chain links TRBV5-1 to TRBJ2-1, with TRBD2 matching over 9 bases. CDR1 is SGHRS, CDR2 YFSETQ, per germline. The V gene end was trimmed by 0 bases and the J gene end by 8 bases; junction bases not matched to a gene: 9. The CDR3 is 16 amino acids. The chain's CDR3 is CASSLVGSGSFDEQFF. CDR3 in DNA: TGCGCCAGCAGCTTGGTGGGTAGCGGGAGTTTTGATGAGCAGTTCTTC.

This chain connects TRBV12-1 to TRBJ1-1; TRBD1 was called by the table and not checked on the DNA. TRBV12-1 corresponds to a pseudogene. The CDR3 covers 13 residues. The CDR3 DNA is TGTGCCAGCAGCGAACAGGGGGTCACTGAAGCTTTCTTT. Encoded protein: CASSEQGVTEAFF.

The chain couples TRBV19 to TRBJ2-5, with TRBD1 as a possible D gene (7 bases). The CDR3 extends over 15 amino acids. Trimming pared 5 bases from V and 2 bases from J, leaving 15 bases between. Germline V CDR1 and CDR2: LNHDA, SQIVND (reference sequence). The CDR3 bases are TGTGCCAGTAGTGGTTGGACAGGAGGGCAAGAGACCCAGTACTTC. Translation gives CASSGWTGGQETQYF.

In nucleotides, the CDR3 is TGTGCCAGCAGCTTGGCCAGGGCTTATGGCTACACCTTC. This codes for CASSLARAYGYTF. The chain joins TRBV5-4 to TRBJ1-2, with D perhaps TRBD1 (5 bases). V lost 0 bases and J lost 5, with 8 bases in between. The CDR3 is 13 residues long. CDR1 and CDR2 from the germline V gene are SGHNT and YYREEE (reference sequence).

This clone was detected a few times. This chain uses TRBV27 with TRBJ2-2; 9 bases line up with TRBD2. Germline CDR1 MNHEY, CDR2 SMNVEV (reference sequence). The CDR3 runs 16 residues. Trimming at V came to 6 bases and at J to 1 base, leaving 6 bases not matched to a gene. The CDR3 coding sequence is TGTGCCAGCAGGGACCTTAGCGGGAGGAACACCGGGGAGCTGTTTTTT. It translates to CASRDLSGRNTGELFF.

The CDR3 is CASSRDRGLETQYF. The CDR3 DNA is TGTGCCAGCAGCCGGGACAGGGGTTTGGAGACCCAGTACTTC. The rearrangement joins TRBV7-8 to TRBJ2-5, with 10 bases identical to TRBD1. Germline assignment: CDR1 SGHVS and CDR2 FQNEAQ. The length of the CDR3 is 14 residues. Trimming removed 5 bases from V and 5 bases from J; junction bases left unmatched: 5.

The chain combines TRBV19 with TRBJ2-2; D perhaps matches TRBD2 (6 bases). Per germline, CDR1 LNHDA and CDR2 SQIVND (reference sequence). Trimming removed 7 bases from V and 4 bases from J, with 22 bases in between. CDR3 length: 17 amino acids. The CDR3 DNA is TGTGCCAGTACCCTAGGGATAGCGCCCGGGGGCACCGGGGAGCTGTTTTTT. Translated, it gives CASTLGIAPGGTGELFF.

The chain employs TRBV6-5 and TRBJ1-2, with 7 bases aligning to TRBD1. The germline gives CDR1 MNHEY, CDR2 SVGAGI. V lost 7 bases to trimming and J lost 7 bases; unmatched junction nucleotides: 3. This CDR3 region has 11 residues. The CDR3 is CASTQGLGYTF. The CDR3 region has the DNA TGTGCCAGCACACAGGGGCTTGGCTACACCTTC.

The chain couples TRBV5-5 to TRBJ2-3; possible D gene TRBD2, 6 bases. This CDR3 spans 16 amino acids. Trimming left V 0 bases short and J 2 bases short, with 13 bases between. Per the germline V gene, CDR1 is SGHKS and CDR2 is YYEKEE (reference sequence). The DNA of the CDR3 is TGTGCCAGCAGCTTGGTGCGGGGTAGGCCCACAGATACGCAGTATTTT. It yields the protein CASSLVRGRPTDTQYF.

V is TRBV28 and J is TRBJ2-5, with 7 bases lining up with TRBD2. After removal of 5 bases from V and 1 base from J, the junction contained 4 bases not matched to a gene. Germline CDR1 is MDHEN and CDR2 is SYDVKM. This CDR3 has 14 residues. This chain's CDR3 is CASSPLAVQETQYF. The DNA of the CDR3 is TGTGCCAGCAGTCCCCTAGCGGTCCAAGAGACCCAGTACTTC. The complete variable domain, with remaining parts taken from reference TRBV28 and TRBJ2-5, reads DVKVTQSSRYLVKRTGEKVFLECVQDMDHENMFWYRQDPGLGLRLIYFSYDVKMKEKGDIPEGYSVSREKKERFSLILESASTNQTSMYLCASSPLAVQETQYFGPGTRLLVL.

This chain connects TRBV20-1 to TRBJ2-5, with 8 bases aligning to TRBD2. Germline V lookup: CDR1 DFQATT, CDR2 SNEGSKA (reference sequence). The V gene end was trimmed by 6 bases and the J gene end by 9 bases; junction bases not matched to a gene: 12. This CDR3 has 13 amino acids. The CDR3: CSASPGLVGAQYF. The CDR3 DNA reads as TGCAGTGCCAGTCCGGGACTAGTAGGAGCCCAGTACTTC.

The chain uses TRBV5-5 and TRBJ1-5, with D perhaps matching TRBD1 (6 bases). In germline, CDR1 is SGHKS, CDR2 YYEKEE (reference sequence). CDR3 length equals 16 residues. Trimming stripped 0 bases from V and 0 bases from J, with 10 bases between. As DNA, the CDR3 is TGTGCCAGCAGCTTGGGGGGGCAAAATAGCAATCAGCCCCAGCATTTT. Protein sequence: CASSLGGQNSNQPQHF.

This chain joins TRBV5-5 and TRBJ2-7; 9 positions match TRBD1. Germline V lookup: CDR1 SGHKS, CDR2 YYEKEE (reference sequence). The V gene end was trimmed by 2 bases and the J gene end by 4 bases; junction bases not matched to a gene: 4. The CDR3 totals 14 residues. The CDR3 DNA reads TGTGCCAGCAGCTTTGATGGACAGGGGTACGAGCAGTACGTC. Amino acid sequence: CASSFDGQGYEQYV.

The chain is built from TRBV9 and TRBJ2-7; possibly TRBD1 for D (6 bases). Between the trimmed V and J ends, which lost 4 bases and 2 bases, there was a span of 16 bases. Germline V gives CDR1 SGDLS, CDR2 YYNGEE. CDR3 length: 15 residues. CDR3: CASSPDRLQTYEQYF. The CDR3 nucleotides are TGTGCCAGCAGCCCCGACAGGCTCCAAACCTACGAGCAGTACTTC.